The clone carrying this TCR beta chain was seen more than once but under ten times. Its specificity is unknown. The data stem from a study of cytomegalovirus exposure and HLA in healthy donors. For the study at large: Among the 370 or so donors who were genotyped, 81% fell in the genetic ancestry cluster that is associated with self-reported Caucasian donors.

Germline assignment: CDR1 SQVTM and CDR2 ANQGSEA. This CDR3 has 15 residues. Trimming took off 7 bases at V and 2 bases at J, with 17 bases between the two ends. Findings and caveats of the study: Whilst most TCR sequences proved rare, a subset of public TCRs occurred across many donors. Several of the most significant clusters appeared linked to common viral pathogens, based on a later analysis. What a later analysis reportedly showed was that an Asian-associated ancestry cluster had fewer N-insertions than the roughly 700-donor mean.

The PCR employed 60 Vbeta primers together with 13 Jbeta primers. Sequencing used immunoSEQ multiplex PCR; TCRdb keeps in-frame clones, though not all of them. The sample yields about 77,000 clones, 75% to 80% seen once. The chain joins TRBV29-1 to TRBJ2-2; TRBD2 is a possible D gene (5 bases). The source of this sequence is a man aged 35-49 years in good health and CMV-seronegative. Material: PBMCs. The CDR3 here is CSAQEGGGNTGELFF. CDR3 nucleotides: TGCAGCGCCCAAGAGGGTGGAGGCAACACCGGGGAGCTGTTTTTT.